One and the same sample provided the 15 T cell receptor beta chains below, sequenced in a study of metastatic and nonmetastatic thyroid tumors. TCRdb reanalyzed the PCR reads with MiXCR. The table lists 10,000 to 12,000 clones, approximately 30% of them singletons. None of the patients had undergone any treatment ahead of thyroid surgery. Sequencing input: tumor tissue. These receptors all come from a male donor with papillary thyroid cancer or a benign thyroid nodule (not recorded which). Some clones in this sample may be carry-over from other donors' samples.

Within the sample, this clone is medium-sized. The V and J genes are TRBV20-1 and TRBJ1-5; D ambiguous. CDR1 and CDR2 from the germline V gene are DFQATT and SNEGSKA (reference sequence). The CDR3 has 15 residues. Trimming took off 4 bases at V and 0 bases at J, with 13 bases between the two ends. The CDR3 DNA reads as TGCAGTGCTACTTTTGAGGATTATAGCAATCAGCCCCAGCATTTT. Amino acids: CSATFEDYSNQPQHF.

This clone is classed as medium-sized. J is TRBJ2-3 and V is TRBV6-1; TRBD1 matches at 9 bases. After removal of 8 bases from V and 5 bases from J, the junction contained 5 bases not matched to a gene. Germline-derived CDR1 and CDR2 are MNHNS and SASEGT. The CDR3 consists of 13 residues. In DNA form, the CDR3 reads TGTGCCAGCGGACAGGGGAGGGGAGATACGCAGTATTTT. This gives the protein CASGQGRGDTQYF.

CDR3 DNA sequence: TGTGCCAGCAGTGAAGACAGGGGTAGGGAGCAGTACTTC. This gives the protein CASSEDRGREQYF. J is TRBJ2-7 and V is TRBV2; 7 bases are a match to TRBD1. Germline V lookup: CDR1 SNHLY, CDR2 FYNNEI. This CDR3 is built from 13 residues. After removal of 1 base from V and 7 bases from J, the junction contained 4 bases not matched to a gene.

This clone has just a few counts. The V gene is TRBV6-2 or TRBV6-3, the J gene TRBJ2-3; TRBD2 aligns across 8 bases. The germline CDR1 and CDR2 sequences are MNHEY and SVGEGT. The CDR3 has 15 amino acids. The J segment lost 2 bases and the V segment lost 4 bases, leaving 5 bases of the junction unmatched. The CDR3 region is CASSLAGKLTDTQYF. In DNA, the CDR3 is TGTGCCAGCAGTTTAGCGGGAAAACTCACAGATACGCAGTATTTT.

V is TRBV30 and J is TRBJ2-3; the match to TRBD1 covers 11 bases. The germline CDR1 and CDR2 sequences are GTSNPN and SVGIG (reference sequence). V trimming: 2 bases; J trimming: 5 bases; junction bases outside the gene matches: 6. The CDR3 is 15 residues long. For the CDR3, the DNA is TGTGCCTGGAGTAGAATAGGGACAGGGGGAGATACGCAGTATTTT. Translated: CAWSRIGTGGDTQYF.

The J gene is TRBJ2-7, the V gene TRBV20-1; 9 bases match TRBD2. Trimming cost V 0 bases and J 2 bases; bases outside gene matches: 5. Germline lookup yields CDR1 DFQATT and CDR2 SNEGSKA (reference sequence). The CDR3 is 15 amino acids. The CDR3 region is CSARDDQRGAYEQYF. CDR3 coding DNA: TGCAGTGCTAGAGATGATCAGCGGGGGGCCTACGAGCAGTACTTC.

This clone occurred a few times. CDR3 residues: CASSKWTGKNSPLHF. Written as DNA, the CDR3 is TGTGCCAGCAGTAAGTGGACAGGGAAAAATTCACCCCTCCACTTT. V usage is TRBV6-9 and J usage is TRBJ1-6; 8 nucleotides match TRBD1. There are 15 residues in the CDR3. Germline CDR1 reads MNHGY; CDR2 reads SVAAGI. The V and J ends lost 5 bases and 7 bases, in that order; junction bases with no gene match: 7.

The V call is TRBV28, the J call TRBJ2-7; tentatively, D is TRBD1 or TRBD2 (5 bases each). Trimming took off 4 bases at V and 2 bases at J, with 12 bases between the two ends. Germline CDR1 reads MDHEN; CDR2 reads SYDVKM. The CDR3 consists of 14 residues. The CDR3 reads CASSSGTLTYEQYF. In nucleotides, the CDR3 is TGTGCCAGCAGTTCCGGGACCTTAACCTACGAGCAGTACTTC.

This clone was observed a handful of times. CDR3 loop: CASSYMAGLLDTQYF. The CDR3 coding sequence is TGTGCCAGCAGTTACATGGCGGGATTACTCGATACGCAGTATTTT. The chain couples TRBV6-6 to TRBJ2-3; possible D gene TRBD2, 6 bases. The CDR3 covers 15 residues. Deletions cut 2 bases from V and 6 bases from J, with 15 bases between. The germline V gene encodes CDR1 MNHNY and CDR2 SVGAGI (reference sequence).

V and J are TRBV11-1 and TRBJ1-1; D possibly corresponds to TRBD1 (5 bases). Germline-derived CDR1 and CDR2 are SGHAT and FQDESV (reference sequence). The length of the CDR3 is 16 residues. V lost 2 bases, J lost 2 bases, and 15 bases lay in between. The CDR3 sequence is CASSLMRRARNTEAFF. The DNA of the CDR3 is TGTGCCAGCAGCTTAATGCGCAGGGCTCGAAACACTGAAGCTTTCTTT.

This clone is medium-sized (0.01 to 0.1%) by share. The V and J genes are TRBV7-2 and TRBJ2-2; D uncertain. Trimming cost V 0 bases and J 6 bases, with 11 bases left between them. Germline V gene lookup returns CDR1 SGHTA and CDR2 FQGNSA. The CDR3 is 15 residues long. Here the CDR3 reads CASSLAGSVAGELFF. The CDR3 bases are TGTGCCAGCAGCTTAGCGGGTTCTGTGGCCGGGGAGCTGTTTTTT.

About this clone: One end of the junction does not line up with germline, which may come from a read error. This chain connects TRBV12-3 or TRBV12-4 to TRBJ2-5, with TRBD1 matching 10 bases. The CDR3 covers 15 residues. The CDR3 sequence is CASGRGTGAQGTQYF. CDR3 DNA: TGTGCCAGCGGGAGGGGGACAGGGGCCCAAGGGACCCAGTACTTC.

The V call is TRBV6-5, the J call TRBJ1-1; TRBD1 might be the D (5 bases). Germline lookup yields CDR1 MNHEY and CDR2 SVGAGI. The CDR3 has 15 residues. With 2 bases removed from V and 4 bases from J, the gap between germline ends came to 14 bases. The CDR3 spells CASSYKAGRTTEAFF. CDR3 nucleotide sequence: TGTGCCAGCAGTTACAAGGCAGGGAGGACCACTGAAGCTTTCTTT.

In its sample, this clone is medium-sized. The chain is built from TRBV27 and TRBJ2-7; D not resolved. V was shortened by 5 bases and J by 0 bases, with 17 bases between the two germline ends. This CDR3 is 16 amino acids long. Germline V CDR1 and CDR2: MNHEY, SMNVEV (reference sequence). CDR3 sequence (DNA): TGTGCCAGCAGTCCCAGTCTTGTCGCAAGCTCCTACGAGCAGTACGTC. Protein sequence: CASSPSLVASSYEQYV.

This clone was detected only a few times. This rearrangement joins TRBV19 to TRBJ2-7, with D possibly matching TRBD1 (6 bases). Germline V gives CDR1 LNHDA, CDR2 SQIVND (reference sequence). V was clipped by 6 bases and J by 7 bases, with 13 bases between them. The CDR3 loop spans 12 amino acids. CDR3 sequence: CASSGQPLEQYF. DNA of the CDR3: TGTGCCAGTAGCGGACAGCCCCTAGAGCAGTACTTC.